This TCR beta chain was obtained from a study of T cell repertoires in cytomegalovirus infection. Overall study: CMV infection together with matching HLA type was indicated by public TCR beta signatures.

The study, taken as a whole, reports: People with CMV and the relevant HLA were identified by cumulative public TCR beta family frequency. Ex vivo, HLA-C-restricted CMV-specific TCR beta clonotypes prevailed over the rest of the response.

MiXCR was run by TCRdb on the reads, yielding one entry per CDR3 protein. The sample lists 200,000 to 300,000 distinct CDR3 sequences; roughly 10% were seen once. The CDR3 is made up of 15 amino acids. The J segment lost 4 bases and the V segment lost 4 bases, leaving 3 bases of the junction unmatched. Germline V lookup: CDR1 SGHRS, CDR2 YFSETQ. This clonotype was found many times. Its antigen is unidentified. The specimen sequenced was PBMCs. The rearrangement uses TRBV5-1 and TRBJ2-7; 15 bases fit TRBD2. This clonotype was obtained from a human donor in good health (CMV status not recorded). Some clones in this sample may be carry-over from other donors' samples. CDR3 loop: CASSTGLAGGYEQYF. CDR3 DNA sequence: TGCGCCAGCAGCACCGGACTAGCGGGAGGGTACGAGCAGTACTTC.